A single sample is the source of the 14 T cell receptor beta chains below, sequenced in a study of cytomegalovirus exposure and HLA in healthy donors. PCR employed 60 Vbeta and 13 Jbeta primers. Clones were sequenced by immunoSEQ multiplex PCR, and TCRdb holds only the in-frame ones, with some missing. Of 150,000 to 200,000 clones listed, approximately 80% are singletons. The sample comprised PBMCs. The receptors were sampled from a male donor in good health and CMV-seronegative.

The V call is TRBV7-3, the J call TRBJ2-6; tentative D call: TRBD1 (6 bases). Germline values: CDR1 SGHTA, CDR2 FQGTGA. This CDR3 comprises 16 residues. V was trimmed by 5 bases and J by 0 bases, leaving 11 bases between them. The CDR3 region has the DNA TGTGCCAGCAGCCTGGGACATCTCTCTGGGGCCAACGTCCTGACTTTC. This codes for CASSLGHLSGANVLTF. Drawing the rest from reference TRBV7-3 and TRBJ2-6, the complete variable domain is GAGVSQTPSNKVTEKGKYVELRCDPISGHTALYWYRQSLGQGPEFLIYFQGTGAADDSGLPNDRFFAVRPEGSVSTLKIQRTERGDSAVYLCASSLGHLSGANVLTFGAGSRLTVL.

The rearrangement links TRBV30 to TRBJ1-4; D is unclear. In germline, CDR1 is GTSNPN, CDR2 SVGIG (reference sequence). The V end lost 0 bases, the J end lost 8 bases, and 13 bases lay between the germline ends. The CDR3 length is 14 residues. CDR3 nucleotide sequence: TGTGCCTGGAGTGTACGGGATATGGGGGAAAAACTGTTTTTT. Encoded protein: CAWSVRDMGEKLFF.

The chain's CDR3 is CASSRKAGGGNQPQHF. The CDR3 DNA sequence: TGTGCCAGTAGTAGAAAGGCAGGGGGCGGCAATCAGCCCCAGCATTTT. The rearrangement joins TRBV19 to TRBJ1-5, with 8 positions matching TRBD1. V was pared by 4 bases and J by 2 bases, with 7 bases of the junction left unmatched. The germline gives CDR1 LNHDA, CDR2 SQIVND (reference sequence). The CDR3 consists of 16 residues.

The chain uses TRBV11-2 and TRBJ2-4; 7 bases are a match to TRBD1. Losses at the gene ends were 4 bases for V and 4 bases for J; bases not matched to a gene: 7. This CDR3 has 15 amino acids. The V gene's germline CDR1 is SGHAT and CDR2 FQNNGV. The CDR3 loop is CASSYSGTEKNIQYF. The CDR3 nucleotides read TGTGCCAGCAGCTATTCCGGGACAGAGAAAAACATTCAGTACTTC.

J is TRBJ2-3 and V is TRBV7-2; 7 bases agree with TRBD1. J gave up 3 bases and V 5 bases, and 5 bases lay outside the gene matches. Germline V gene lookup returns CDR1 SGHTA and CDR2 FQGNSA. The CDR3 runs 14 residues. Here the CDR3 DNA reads TGTGCCAGCAGCCCTGACAGGGCAACAGATACGCAGTATTTT. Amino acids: CASSPDRATDTQYF. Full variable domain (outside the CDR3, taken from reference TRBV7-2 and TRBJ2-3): GAGVSQSPSNKVTEKGKDVELRCDPISGHTALYWYRQSLGQGLEFLIYFQGNSAPDKSGLPSDRFSAERTGGSVSTLTIQRTQQEDSAVYLCASSPDRATDTQYFGPGTRLTVL.

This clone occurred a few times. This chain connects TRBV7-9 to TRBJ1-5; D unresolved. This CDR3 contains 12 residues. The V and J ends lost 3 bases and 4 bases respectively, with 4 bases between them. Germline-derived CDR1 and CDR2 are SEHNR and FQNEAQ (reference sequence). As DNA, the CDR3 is TGTGCCAGCAGCTTCCGGAATCAGCCCCAGCATTTT. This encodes CASSFRNQPQHF.

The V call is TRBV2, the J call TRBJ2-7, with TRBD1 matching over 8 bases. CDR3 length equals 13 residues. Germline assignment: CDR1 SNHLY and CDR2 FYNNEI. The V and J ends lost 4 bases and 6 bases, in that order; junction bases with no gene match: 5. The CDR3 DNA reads TGTGCCAGCAGTGGGACAGGGAGGATCGAGCAGTACTTC. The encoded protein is CASSGTGRIEQYF.

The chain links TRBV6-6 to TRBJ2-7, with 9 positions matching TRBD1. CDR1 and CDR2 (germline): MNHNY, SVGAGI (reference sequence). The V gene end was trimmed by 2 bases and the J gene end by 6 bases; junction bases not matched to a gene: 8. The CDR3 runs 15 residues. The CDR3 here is CASSYPGQGALEQYF. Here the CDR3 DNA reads TGTGCCAGCAGTTACCCGGGACAGGGTGCCCTCGAGCAGTACTTC.

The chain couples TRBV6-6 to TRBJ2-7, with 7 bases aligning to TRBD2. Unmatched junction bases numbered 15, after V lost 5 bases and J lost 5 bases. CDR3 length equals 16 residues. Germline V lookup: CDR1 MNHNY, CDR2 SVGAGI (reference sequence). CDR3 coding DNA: TGTGCCAGCAGTCTCCCAGGGTCACTAGCGACCGACGAGCAGTACTTC. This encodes CASSLPGSLATDEQYF.

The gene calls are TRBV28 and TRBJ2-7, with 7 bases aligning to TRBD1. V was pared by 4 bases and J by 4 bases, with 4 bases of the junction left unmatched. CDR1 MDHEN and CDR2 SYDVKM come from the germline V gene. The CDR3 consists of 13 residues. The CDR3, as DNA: TGTGCCAGCAGTTCGGGACAGTCGTACGAGCAGTACTTC. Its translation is CASSSGQSYEQYF. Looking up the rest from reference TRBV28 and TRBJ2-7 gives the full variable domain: DVKVTQSSRYLVKRTGEKVFLECVQDMDHENMFWYRQDPGLGLRLIYFSYDVKMKEKGDIPEGYSVSREKKERFSLILESASTNQTSMYLCASSSGQSYEQYFGPGTRLTVT.

CDR3: CASSSVASYEQYF. CDR3 coding DNA: TGCGCCAGCAGCTCCGTGGCCAGCTACGAGCAGTACTTC. The chain combines TRBV5-1 with TRBJ2-7; D remains unclear. The CDR3 has 13 amino acids. From germline, CDR1 is SGHRS and CDR2 YFSETQ. V lost 3 bases and J 3 bases, leaving 10 bases between the germline ends.

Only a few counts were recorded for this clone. CDR3 in amino acids: CASSLAAGGESPLHF. CDR3 bases: TGTGCCAGCAGCTTAGCTGCGGGAGGGGAATCACCCCTCCACTTT. This chain connects TRBV7-2 to TRBJ1-6; D may be TRBD1 (5 bases). The CDR3 spans 15 residues. CDR1 is SGHTA and CDR2 is FQGNSA in the germline V gene. V shed 0 bases and J shed 10 bases, with 13 bases lying between them.

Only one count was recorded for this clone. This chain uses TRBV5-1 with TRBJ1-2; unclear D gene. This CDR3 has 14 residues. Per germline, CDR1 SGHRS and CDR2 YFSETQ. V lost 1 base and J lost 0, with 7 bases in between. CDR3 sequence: CASSLNRANYGYTF. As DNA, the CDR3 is TGCGCCAGCAGCTTGAATCGGGCTAACTATGGCTACACCTTC.

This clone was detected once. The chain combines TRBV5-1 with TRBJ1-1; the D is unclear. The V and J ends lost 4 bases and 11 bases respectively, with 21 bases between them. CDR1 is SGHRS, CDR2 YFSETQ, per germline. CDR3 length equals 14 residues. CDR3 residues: CASSPQMPGNEAFF. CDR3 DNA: TGCGCCAGCAGCCCCCAAATGCCGGGAAATGAGGCTTTCTTT.